The text below deals with one T cell receptor beta chain. Its antigen is currently unknown. A J-beta primer mix and a sample-barcoded 5' primer were used in a second PCR of about 7 to 12 cycles. MiXCR was run by TCRdb on the 5' RACE reads, yielding one entry per CDR3 protein. The sample lists approximately 600,000 distinct CDR3 sequences; 58% were seen once. This entry belongs to a study of blood T cells in healthy people across ages. General observations from the study: Expanded clonotype shifts may have been confounded, as the donors had an unknown CMV status. Naive T cell percentage showed a strong correlation with the diversity of TCR beta.

This CDR3 is 16 amino acids long. CDR1 is SGHRS and CDR2 is YFSETQ in the germline V gene. The V gene lost 4 bases and the J gene lost 7 bases, with 23 bases spanning the gap. The TCR comes from a man aged 55-75 years in good health. The chain joins TRBV5-1 to TRBJ2-5, with D unclear. The specimen was blood. As DNA, the CDR3 is TGCGCCAGCAGCCCAGAACCCGACCCGAGCCTAGGGACCCAGTACTTC. Translation gives CASSPEPDPSLGTQYF.